This TCR beta chain was sequenced in a study of shared clonotypes between healthy human individuals. Findings of the study overall: What rarefaction showed was incomplete sorted-subset sequencing despite large depth. Sampling involved blood alone; tissue repertoires likely differ.

There are 16 residues in the CDR3. V shed 5 bases and J shed 4 bases, with 15 bases lying between them. CDR1 is MDHEN and CDR2 is SYDVKM in the germline V gene. Note on this clone: Its antigen is still unknown.

Partitioning of CD4+ cells yielded a CD45RA+ naive subset and a CD45RA-negative memory subset. Each PCR replicate from the sorted subsets contained 150 to 200 ng DNA, which is about 30,000 T cell genomes. Repertoires were generated with immunoSEQ multiplex PCR, while TCRdb's copy carries only in-frame clones and drops some. This table has 2 million to 3 million clones, 80% to 95% appearing once. This receptor was identified in a man younger than 35 in good health. Some clones in this sample may be carry-over from other donors' samples. Sequenced material: naive CD4+ T cells from PBMCs. Subset denoted: CD45RA+ positively selected. The chain employs TRBV28 and TRBJ2-6; the D gene is possibly TRBD2 (6 bases). The CDR3 loop reads CASSPPGGKGANVLTF. As DNA, the CDR3 is TGTGCCAGCAGTCCCCCTGGGGGGAAAGGGGCCAACGTCCTGACTTTC.